Shown below are 29 T cell receptor beta chains from a single sample sequenced in a study of neoadjuvant nivolumab and ipilimumab in lung cancer. TCRdb's table, derived via immunoSEQ multiplex PCR, lists solely in-frame clones and lacks some. The sample has several thousand clones; approximately 87% are singletons. Here the sequenced sample was tumor tissue, taken after neoadjuvant nivolumab, alone or with ipilimumab, at or shortly before surgery. These receptors were taken from an adult with non-small cell lung cancer.

This chain links TRBV18 with TRBJ2-5; D remains unclear. Germline V gene sequence: CDR1 KGHSH, CDR2 LQKENI. CDR3 length equals 11 residues. V was shortened by 6 bases and J by 5 bases, with 7 bases between the two germline ends. The CDR3 region is CASSMGETQYF. CDR3 DNA sequence: TGTGCCAGCTCCATGGGGGAGACCCAGTACTTC. Full variable domain (remainder filled in from reference TRBV18 and TRBJ2-5): NAGVMQNPRHLVRRRGQEARLRCSPMKGHSHVYWYRQLPEEGLKFMVYLQKENIIDESGMPKERFSAEFPKEGPSILRIQQVVRGDSAAYFCASSMGETQYFGPGTRLLVL.

The rearrangement joins TRBV10-3 to TRBJ1-1; D is possibly TRBD1 (5 bases). Per the germline V gene, CDR1 is ENHRY and CDR2 is SYGVKD. V lost 5 bases and J lost 1, with 11 bases in between. CDR3 length equals 14 residues. The CDR3 coding sequence is TGTGCCATCAGTCTCGGGGACCCGAACACTGAAGCTTTCTTT. Encoded protein: CAISLGDPNTEAFF.

The chain couples TRBV7-9 to TRBJ1-1; no firm D call. The CDR3 contains 15 residues. The V gene lost 5 bases and the J gene lost 11 bases, with 24 bases spanning the gap. The germline V gene encodes CDR1 SEHNR and CDR2 FQNEAQ (reference sequence). The CDR3 region has the DNA TGTGCCAGCAGCCCCTACGGTGGACCACCGCAGCGGGCTTTCTTT. Translation gives CASSPYGGPPQRAFF.

CDR3: CASSIGPRNTEAFF. DNA for the CDR3: TGTGCCAGCAGCATAGGACCGAGGAACACTGAAGCTTTCTTT. V is TRBV11-3 and J is TRBJ1-1, with D hard to call. V lost 5 bases to trimming and J lost 1 base, with 11 bases between them. CDR3 size: 14 residues. Germline assignment: CDR1 SGHNT and CDR2 YENEEA.

The chain joins TRBV15 to TRBJ1-2; tentatively, D is TRBD1 (5 bases). Germline values: CDR1 LNHNV, CDR2 YYDKDF (reference sequence). V lost 0 bases and J 5 bases, leaving 13 bases between the germline ends. The length of the CDR3 is 15 residues. The CDR3 region is CATSRDATANYGYTF. The CDR3 DNA sequence: TGTGCCACCAGCAGAGATGCGACAGCCAATTATGGCTACACCTTC.

V and J are TRBV2 and TRBJ1-5, with D perhaps TRBD1 (6 bases). The V and J ends lost 4 bases and 6 bases respectively, with 22 bases between them. The CDR3 extends over 17 amino acids. CDR1 is SNHLY and CDR2 is FYNNEI in the germline V gene. CDR3 in DNA: TGTGCCAGCAGTGGCGTTGTAGGGGGAGGGGGTGGTCAGCCCCAGCATTTT. Its translation: CASSGVVGGGGGQPQHF.

The sample holds a few counts of this clone. The rearrangement uses TRBV5-1 and TRBJ1-1; no clear D gene. Germline values: CDR1 SGHRS, CDR2 YFSETQ. The CDR3 loop spans 13 amino acids. The ends were cut back, 4 bases at V and 6 bases at J, with 13 bases in the middle. DNA of the CDR3: TGCGCCAGCAGCCGGGAAGGTGGCGCTGAAGCTTTCTTT. Its translation is CASSREGGAEAFF.

The chain recombines TRBV30 with TRBJ1-1; 8 bases are shared with TRBD1. The CDR3 covers 12 residues. The germline V gene encodes CDR1 GTSNPN and CDR2 SVGIG (reference sequence). With V trimmed by 0 bases and J by 13 bases, 7 bases remained unmatched. The CDR3 DNA reads TGTGCCTGGAGTGTTGGGACAGGAGAGATTTTCTTT. As protein: CAWSVGTGEIFF.

Remarks on this clone: The junction departs from germline at one end; a sequencing error may be responsible. The chain combines TRBV20-1 with TRBJ1-2; D is perhaps TRBD1 (6 bases). This CDR3 has 11 residues. CDR1 is DFQATT, CDR2 SNEGSKA, per germline (reference sequence). The CDR3 region is CSARERDGTYF. CDR3 coding DNA: TGCAGTGCTAGAGAGAGGGACGGGACATACTTC.

V and J are TRBV11-2 and TRBJ1-2; unclear D gene. Trimming stripped 5 bases from V and 6 bases from J, with 16 bases between. Germline CDR1 and CDR2: SGHAT and FQNNGV. This CDR3 region has 14 residues. The CDR3 region is CASSPTTGSHGYTF. The CDR3 coding sequence is TGTGCCAGCAGCCCTACGACCGGGAGCCATGGCTACACCTTC. The whole variable domain, filled in from reference TRBV11-2 and TRBJ1-2, reads EAGVAQSPRYKIIEKRQSVAFWCNPISGHATLYWYQQILGQGPKLLIQFQNNGVVDDSQLPKDRFSAERLKGVDSTLKIQPAKLEDSAVYLCASSPTTGSHGYTFGSGTRLTVV.

This clone was seen a few times. The V call is TRBV7-2, the J call TRBJ2-2; 9 bases agree with TRBD2. CDR3 length equals 17 residues. V lost 1 base, J lost 1 base, and 4 bases stayed unmatched. The germline V gene encodes CDR1 SGHTA and CDR2 FQGNSA. This CDR3 reads CASSLERLAVNTGELFF. CDR3 coding DNA: TGTGCCAGCAGCTTAGAAAGACTAGCGGTGAACACCGGGGAGCTGTTTTTT.

The gene calls are TRBV4-2 and TRBJ2-1; tentative D call: TRBD2 (5 bases). Germline CDR1 LGHNA, CDR2 YNFKEQ. The CDR3 has 13 residues. Trimming shortened V by 0 bases and J by 6 bases, and 6 bases separated the two germline ends. The CDR3 is CASSQEGLNEQFF. CDR3 in DNA: TGTGCCAGCAGCCAAGAAGGACTCAATGAGCAGTTCTTC.

The chain recombines TRBV7-8 with TRBJ2-5; 9 nucleotides align to TRBD1. CDR1 and CDR2 (germline): SGHVS, FQNEAQ. The CDR3 has 14 amino acids. The ends lost 3 bases at V and 4 bases at J; junction bases unmatched: 3. CDR3 nucleotide sequence: TGTGCCAGCAGCTTGGACAGGGGCGCAGAGACCCAGTACTTC. It is translated as CASSLDRGAETQYF.

The rearrangement joins TRBV30 to TRBJ1-4; D is unclear. The length of the CDR3 is 13 residues. Trimming took off 5 bases at V and 0 bases at J, with 7 bases between the two ends. In germline, CDR1 is GTSNPN, CDR2 SVGIG (reference sequence). The CDR3, as DNA: TGTGCCTGGGCACCGACAACTAATGAAAAACTGTTTTTT. Its translation is CAWAPTTNEKLFF.

The chain couples TRBV10-3 to TRBJ1-6; 7 nucleotides line up with TRBD1. Trimming removed 0 bases from V and 10 bases from J; junction bases left unmatched: 3. CDR3 length equals 14 residues. CDR1 is ENHRY, CDR2 SYGVKD, per germline. The CDR3 loop reads CAISESTGVSPLHF. As DNA, the CDR3 is TGTGCCATCAGTGAGTCAACAGGGGTCTCACCCCTCCACTTT.

This clone was counted a few times. The chain has TRBV15 and TRBJ2-7, with 7 bases aligning to TRBD1. Trimming at V came to 4 bases and at J to 7 bases, leaving 10 bases not matched to a gene. Germline V gene lookup returns CDR1 LNHNV and CDR2 YYDKDF (reference sequence). This CDR3 has 14 residues. Here the CDR3 reads CATSMGTVTKEQYF. The CDR3 nucleotides are TGTGCCACCAGCATGGGGACAGTGACTAAAGAGCAGTACTTC.

V and J are TRBV7-9 and TRBJ1-1; D gene ambiguous. The germline CDR1 and CDR2 sequences are SEHNR and FQNEAQ (reference sequence). CDR3 length: 12 residues. V was shortened by 1 base and J by 6 bases, with 6 bases between the two germline ends. This CDR3 is CASSLVVSEAFF. As DNA, the CDR3 is TGTGCCAGCAGCTTAGTTGTGTCTGAAGCTTTCTTT.

The CDR3 loop reads CASSFDSSNSPLHF. For the CDR3, the DNA is TGTGCCAGCAGCTTCGACAGCTCGAATTCACCCCTCCACTTT. The chain has TRBV7-2 and TRBJ1-6; tentative D call: TRBD1 (5 bases). This CDR3 spans 14 amino acids. Trimming pared 3 bases from V and 7 bases from J, leaving 10 bases between. Germline loops: CDR1 SGHTA, CDR2 FQGNSA.

The gene calls are TRBV10-3 and TRBJ1-5; a possible D gene is TRBD1 (5 bases). This CDR3 has 13 residues. Per germline, CDR1 ENHRY and CDR2 SYGVKD. With 8 bases removed from V and 6 bases from J, the gap between germline ends came to 14 bases. This CDR3 is CAIQQEIRQPQHF. CDR3 nucleotide sequence: TGTGCCATCCAACAGGAAATCCGTCAGCCCCAGCATTTT.

The rearrangement joins TRBV18 to TRBJ1-1; no reliable D call. The CDR3 consists of 13 residues. Germline CDR1 reads KGHSH; CDR2 reads LQKENI. V was clipped by 5 bases and J by 1 base, with 8 bases between them. CDR3 residues: CASSSLGNTEAFF. The CDR3 nucleotides read TGTGCCAGCTCAAGTTTGGGGAACACTGAAGCTTTCTTT.

The V call is TRBV7-2, the J call TRBJ1-1; D gene ambiguous. CDR1 is SGHTA, CDR2 FQGNSA, per germline. The CDR3 contains 13 residues. The V end lost 1 base, the J end lost 5 bases, and 8 bases lay between the germline ends. In nucleotides, the CDR3 is TGTGCCAGCAGCTTAGAAATTCGGACTGAAGCTTTCTTT. This codes for CASSLEIRTEAFF. Supplemented by reference TRBV7-2 and TRBJ1-1, the full variable domain reads GAGVSQSPSNKVTEKGKDVELRCDPISGHTALYWYRQSLGQGLEFLIYFQGNSAPDKSGLPSDRFSAERTGGSVSTLTIQRTQQEDSAVYLCASSLEIRTEAFFGQGTRLTVV.

J is TRBJ2-5 and V is TRBV30; 7 bases line up with TRBD1. This CDR3 comprises 16 residues. The V gene's germline CDR1 is GTSNPN and CDR2 SVGIG (reference sequence). Unmatched junction bases numbered 14, after V lost 4 bases and J lost 3 bases. The CDR3 nucleotides are TGTGCCTGGATAACCGACAGGGCCGATCGAAAAGAGACCCAGTACTTC. Protein sequence: CAWITDRADRKETQYF.

V is TRBV19 and J is TRBJ1-2; unclear D gene. V was pared by 1 base and J by 5 bases, with 17 bases between. The CDR3 covers 16 residues. The V gene's germline CDR1 is LNHDA and CDR2 SQIVND (reference sequence). The CDR3 loop reads CASSIGRSSPLYGYTF. For the CDR3, the DNA is TGTGCCAGTAGTATAGGGCGGTCATCCCCCCTATATGGCTACACCTTC.

This chain connects TRBV2 to TRBJ2-6, with 8 bases matching TRBD1. The V gene's germline CDR1 is SNHLY and CDR2 FYNNEI. The V gene end was trimmed by 7 bases and the J gene end by 4 bases; junction bases not matched to a gene: 6. This CDR3 is built from 15 residues. In DNA form, the CDR3 reads TGTGCCAGCATTCCGGACAGGGACGGGGCCAACGTCCTGACTTTC. Encoded protein: CASIPDRDGANVLTF.

This chain joins TRBV9 and TRBJ2-3, with 9 bases aligning to TRBD2. This CDR3 has 15 amino acids. The germline V gene encodes CDR1 SGDLS and CDR2 YYNGEE. The junction had 0 bases not matched to a gene; V was cut back by 1 base and J by 0 bases. CDR3 coding DNA: TGTGCCAGCAGCGTAACTAGCGGGAGCACAGATACGCAGTATTTT. Protein: CASSVTSGSTDTQYF.

The table lists this clone with a few counts. The V gene is TRBV6-5, the J gene TRBJ2-1; D may match TRBD1 or TRBD2 (5 bases each). CDR1 MNHEY and CDR2 SVGAGI come from the germline V gene. The V end was cut by 0 bases, the J end by 3 bases, with 9 bases between. The CDR3 is made up of 15 amino acids. CDR3 nucleotide sequence: TGTGCCAGCAGTTACTCGGGGACCGTCTACAATGAGCAGTTCTTC. Its translation is CASSYSGTVYNEQFF.

The chain uses TRBV21-1 and TRBJ2-3; the listed D gene, TRBD2, was not tested against the DNA. TRBV21-1 is listed as a pseudogene. This CDR3 spans 16 amino acids. The CDR3 DNA reads as TGTGCCAGCAGCGTAGTAGCCCCCCAGTACACAGATACGCAGTATTTT. This sequence encodes CASSVVAPQYTDTQYF.

The rearrangement joins TRBV5-5 to TRBJ1-5; D remains ambiguous. Per germline, CDR1 SGHKS and CDR2 YYEKEE (reference sequence). Trimming stripped 1 base from V and 4 bases from J, with 9 bases between. The CDR3 has 14 residues. CDR3 sequence (DNA): TGTGCCAGCAGCTTGCTTGAGAGAAATCAGCCCCAGCATTTT. Encoded protein: CASSLLERNQPQHF.

This sequence joins TRBV5-5 and TRBJ2-5; D is undetermined. This CDR3 has 13 amino acids. CDR1 and CDR2 (germline): SGHKS, YYEKEE (reference sequence). V was pared by 4 bases and J by 5 bases, with 12 bases between. In DNA form, the CDR3 reads TGTGCCAGCAGCGGGCCCGGGTATGAGACCCAGTACTTC. Translation: CASSGPGYETQYF.